Listed below are T cell receptor beta chains from one sample, sequenced in a study of Ad26.COV2.S vaccination and SARS-CoV-2 variants. TCRdb keeps only in-frame clones here, not all; method: immunoSEQ multiplex PCR. The profile covers around 300,000 clones, with about 87% appearing a single time and roughly 6% taken by the ten largest. The sample here was peripheral blood, taken in a trial of Ad26.COV2.S vaccine versus placebo. The receptor set was obtained from a person between 18 and 65 years old who received the Ad26.COV2.S COVID-19 vaccine or a placebo. The conserved cysteine and the conserved F or W are not part of the CDR3 here.

v_call: TRBV10-3; cdr3_aa: AISGLQENYGYT
v_call: TRBV28; cdr3_aa: ATGRGPGVPQH
v_call: TRBV5-1; cdr3_aa: ASSLGGQLYEQY
v_call: TRBV7-9; cdr3_aa: ASSKEQGALNNQPQH
v_call: TRBV5-1; cdr3_aa: ASSLTGLSNQPQH
v_call: TRBV7-2; cdr3_aa: ASRRESIQY
v_call: TRBV29-1; cdr3_aa: SVSPRGLISNEKLF
v_call: TRBV7-2; cdr3_aa: ASSLFSLAGGTNTQY
v_call: TRBV19; cdr3_aa: ASSILARSSSYEQY
v_call: TRBV28; cdr3_aa: ASSLVGGGTFYY
v_call: TRBV7-8; cdr3_aa: ASSLSSNSNQPQH
v_call: TRBV29-1; cdr3_aa: SVEKRNSYNEQF
v_call: TRBV28; cdr3_aa: ASSFGGRNYEQY
v_call: TRBV27; cdr3_aa: ASSSTGTGGNTNTGELF
v_call: TRBV12-3/TRBV12-4; cdr3_aa: ASTNGKPLH
v_call: TRBV2; cdr3_aa: ASSWLAGGAKNIQY
v_call: TRBV19; cdr3_aa: ASSIMGPAPGEKLF
v_call: TRBV30; cdr3_aa: AWRGGDLSYEQY
v_call: TRBV7-6; cdr3_aa: ASSLGLAGGNQETQY
v_call: TRBV7-3; cdr3_aa: ASSLRGNRGSYNEQF
v_call: TRBV7-3; cdr3_aa: ASSLTFGKGSETQY
v_call: TRBV29-1; cdr3_aa: SVEATRETQY
v_call: TRBV5-1; cdr3_aa: ASSLGGSGRTDTQY
v_call: TRBV19; cdr3_aa: ASRNDRASYEQY
v_call: TRBV4-1; cdr3_aa: ASSPTSGRYNEQF
v_call: TRBV30; cdr3_aa: AWSVGDRSGRGSYNEQF
v_call: TRBV18; cdr3_aa: ASSQDRAGRPQH
v_call: TRBV6-1; cdr3_aa: ASSELWTGYQPQH
v_call: TRBV30; cdr3_aa: AWSSTGFTGELF
v_call: TRBV7-8; cdr3_aa: ASSLVDVGAYGYT
v_call: TRBV29-1; cdr3_aa: SVALTNGNQPQH
v_call: TRBV7-3; cdr3_aa: ASSLDGGSGYT
v_call: TRBV6-5; cdr3_aa: ASSYSIGGGYT
v_call: TRBV6-4; cdr3_aa: ASSQQGANTGELF
v_call: TRBV10-3; cdr3_aa: AISNSGSIGGELF
v_call: TRBV28; cdr3_aa: ASTSPGASYNEQF
v_call: TRBV10-3; cdr3_aa: AISERDRGETQY
v_call: TRBV18; cdr3_aa: ASSPQQVLNTEAF
v_call: TRBV19; cdr3_aa: ASSIDPTRTEAF
v_call: TRBV2; cdr3_aa: ASSGQGSYNEQF
v_call: TRBV24-1; cdr3_aa: ATSDLGQGFSYEQY
v_call: TRBV13; cdr3_aa: ASSSIQGNTIY
v_call: TRBV28; cdr3_aa: ASRPGTLNTEAF
v_call: TRBV29-1; cdr3_aa: SVGRHSQETQY
v_call: TRBV5-1; cdr3_aa: ASSLGSGAYNEQF
v_call: TRBV30; cdr3_aa: AWNGQISYNEQF
v_call: TRBV7-9; cdr3_aa: ASSLIRAGYT
v_call: TRBV28; cdr3_aa: ASNNPGTAHGYT
v_call: TRBV7-9; cdr3_aa: ASSLVGGRENTEAF
v_call: TRBV4-3; cdr3_aa: ASSQDDYSGTTDTQY
v_call: TRBV28; cdr3_aa: ASSLLAGGYGYT
v_call: TRBV11-2; cdr3_aa: ASSPVGGAGEKLF
v_call: TRBV10-3; cdr3_aa: AISEWVGGGPEGDIQY
v_call: TRBV5-1; cdr3_aa: ASSPSEGGELF
v_call: TRBV28; cdr3_aa: ASSVPIGLSYEQY
v_call: TRBV6-6; cdr3_aa: ASSYWGGRGEKLF
v_call: TRBV27; cdr3_aa: ASKGRARGYGYT